The 23 T cell receptor beta chains given below trace back to one sample, sequenced in a study of blood T cells in healthy people across ages. For the second PCR, which ran for roughly 7 to 11 cycles, a sample-barcoded 5' primer and a J-beta primer mix were used. TCRdb reanalysed the 5' RACE reads using MiXCR and keeps one entry per CDR3 protein. The sample yields approximately 600,000 distinct CDR3 sequences, roughly 53% seen once. Sequencing was done on a sample of blood. These receptors all come from a man in his fifties or sixties in good health.

In this sample, this clonotype turned up a few times. The chain has TRBV7-2 and TRBJ2-7, with TRBD2 identical over 7 bases. Germline V gene sequence: CDR1 SGHTA, CDR2 FQGNSA. The CDR3 covers 14 residues. V was pared by 8 bases and J by 2 bases, with 9 bases of the junction left unmatched. CDR3 nucleotides: TGTGCCAGCCGCCGGGAGGCTAGGACCTACGAGCAGTACTTC. This encodes CASRREARTYEQYF.

This clonotype came up many times. The chain employs TRBV20-1 and TRBJ1-2, with D perhaps TRBD1 (5 bases). V shed 3 bases and J shed 2 bases, with 10 bases lying between them. CDR1 is DFQATT, CDR2 SNEGSKA, per germline (reference sequence). The CDR3 loop spans 13 amino acids. The CDR3 DNA reads TGCAGTGCTAGGGACATGGAGAACTATGGCTACACCTTC. Residues: CSARDMENYGYTF.

This clonotype has more than one count but fewer than ten. This chain links TRBV29-1 with TRBJ2-1; D unclear. Germline V gene sequence: CDR1 SQVTM, CDR2 ANQGSEA. CDR3 length: 11 amino acids. V shed 6 bases and J shed 10 bases, with 13 bases lying between them. CDR3 sequence: CSVRPRREQFF. The CDR3 DNA is TGCAGCGTGCGGCCCCGCAGAGAGCAGTTCTTC.

The V call is TRBV7-2, the J call TRBJ2-2, with 7 bases matching TRBD2. There are 16 residues in the CDR3. Per germline, CDR1 SGHTA and CDR2 FQGNSA. V was pared by 2 bases and J by 5 bases, with 8 bases of the junction left unmatched. CDR3 DNA: TGTGCCAGCAGCTTACGGGCGGGGGTAGGGACCGGGGAGCTGTTTTTT. Encoded protein: CASSLRAGVGTGELFF.

The J gene is TRBJ2-5, the V gene TRBV29-1; no definite D call. The CDR3 spans 11 residues. V lost 3 bases to trimming and J lost 11 bases, with 13 bases between them. The germline V gene encodes CDR1 SQVTM and CDR2 ANQGSEA. The CDR3 coding sequence is TGCAGCGTTGATAATCCGGGTGAGCAGTACTTC. As protein: CSVDNPGEQYF.

The chain joins TRBV7-2 to TRBJ2-6; 8 positions match TRBD1. The junction had 15 bases not matched to a gene; V was cut back by 5 bases and J by 3 bases. This CDR3 comprises 19 residues. The germline V gene has CDR1 SGHTA and CDR2 FQGNSA. DNA of the CDR3: TGTGCCAGCAGCAGAAGACAGGGGAATCCCCGGGGTGGGGCCAACGTCCTGACTTTC. Encoded protein: CASSRRQGNPRGGANVLTF.

In its sample, this clonotype was seen once. The V call is TRBV7-2, the J call TRBJ1-1; D may be TRBD1 (5 bases). This CDR3 is built from 12 residues. Germline CDR1 is SGHTA and CDR2 is FQGNSA. V gave up 6 bases and J gave up 4 bases, with 9 bases separating them. The CDR3 region is CASRGRSTEAFF. The CDR3 nucleotides are TGTGCCAGCAGGGGACGGAGCACTGAAGCTTTCTTT.

The chain joins TRBV12-3 or TRBV12-4 to TRBJ1-1, with TRBD1 identical over 8 bases. V gave up 3 bases and J gave up 0 bases; unmatched junction bases: 3. The CDR3 is made up of 15 amino acids. CDR3 sequence: CASSFRGQVNTEAFF. The CDR3 DNA reads as TGTGCCAGCAGTTTTAGGGGACAGGTGAACACTGAAGCTTTCTTT.

DNA for the CDR3: TGCGCCAGCAGCTTGGGTAGTAGCTCAGATACGCAGTATTTT. Its protein product is CASSLGSSSDTQYF. The J gene is TRBJ2-3, the V gene TRBV5-1; D not certain. CDR3 length equals 14 residues. In germline, CDR1 is SGHRS, CDR2 YFSETQ. V lost 0 bases and J lost 4, with 9 bases in between.

CDR3 amino acids: CATRGDGGEAFF. The CDR3 DNA reads as TGTGCCACGAGGGGGGACGGGGGTGAAGCTTTCTTT. The J gene is TRBJ1-1, the V gene TRBV24-1, with D possibly TRBD1 on 6 matching bases. The ends were cut back, 10 bases at V and 7 bases at J, with 15 bases in the middle. The germline V gene has CDR1 KGHDR and CDR2 SFDVKD. This CDR3 comprises 12 residues.

This clonotype was counted only a few times. V is TRBV28 and J is TRBJ2-7, with D possibly being TRBD1 (5 bases). V gave up 10 bases and J gave up 5 bases, with 18 bases separating them. The CDR3 sequence is 13 residues long. Germline CDR1 and CDR2: MDHEN and SYDVKM. For the CDR3, the DNA is TGTGCCACCTCAGGGTATCAGACTCACGAGCAGTACTTC. It is translated as CATSGYQTHEQYF. The entire variable domain, with the rest obtained from reference TRBV28 and TRBJ2-7, is as follows: DVKVTQSSRYLVKRTGEKVFLECVQDMDHENMFWYRQDPGLGLRLIYFSYDVKMKEKGDIPEGYSVSREKKERFSLILESASTNQTSMYLCATSGYQTHEQYFGPGTRLTVT.

The gene calls are TRBV4-2 and TRBJ2-7, with a possible D match to TRBD1 (5 bases). With the DNA end fitting TRBJ2-5 better, the J assignment may be wrong. CDR1 LGHNA and CDR2 YNFKEQ come from the germline V gene. This CDR3 is 14 amino acids long. CDR3 DNA sequence: TGTGCCAGCAGCCAAGGAGCTAGGGGCGAGACCCAGTACTTC. Encoded protein: CASSQGARGETQYF.

V gene TRBV7-8 combines with J gene TRBJ2-3, with TRBD2 matching 7 bases. Trimming removed 5 bases from V and 8 bases from J; junction bases left unmatched: 10. The CDR3 is 14 residues long. The V gene's germline CDR1 is SGHVS and CDR2 FQNEAQ. The CDR3 DNA reads as TGTGCCAGCAGCGCGGCGGGGGTCCAGGGTACGCAGTATTTT. Translated, it gives CASSAAGVQGTQYF.

The rearrangement joins TRBV15 to TRBJ2-3; maybe TRBD1 (5 bases). CDR1 is LNHNV and CDR2 is YYDKDF in the germline V gene (reference sequence). Trimming took off 1 base at V and 4 bases at J, with 12 bases between the two ends. CDR3 length: 15 amino acids. The DNA of the CDR3 is TGTGCCACCAGCAGAGGTGGCAGGGCGGCAGATACGCAGTATTTT. Its protein product is CATSRGGRAADTQYF.

This clonotype was seen a few times. V gene TRBV4-1 combines with J gene TRBJ2-1; TRBD1 matches 8 bases. This CDR3 contains 15 residues. Per germline, CDR1 MGHRA and CDR2 YSYEKL. J lost 4 bases, V lost 0 bases, and 2 bases had no gene match. CDR3 in DNA: TGCGCCAGCAGCCAAGACCGGGACAGGTACAATGAGCAGTTCTTC. It specifies CASSQDRDRYNEQFF.

This clonotype showed up just once. The chain employs TRBV5-1 and TRBJ1-4; 10 bases agree with TRBD1. The CDR3 is 15 residues long. Germline loops: CDR1 SGHRS, CDR2 YFSETQ. With V trimmed by 4 bases and J by 5 bases, 5 bases remained unmatched. CDR3 nucleotide sequence: TGCGCCAGCAGCCCGACAGGGGGCCGAAATGAAAAACTGTTTTTT. As protein: CASSPTGGRNEKLFF.

The chain is built from TRBV20-1 and TRBJ1-1; D is possibly TRBD1 (5 bases). CDR1 DFQATT and CDR2 SNEGSKA come from the germline V gene (reference sequence). Trimming left V 0 bases short and J 1 base short, with 9 bases between. This CDR3 contains 14 residues. The CDR3 nucleotides read TGCAGTGCTAGAGAAAACAGGAGGAACACTGAAGCTTTCTTT. This codes for CSARENRRNTEAFF.

This clonotype was found a few times. The chain combines TRBV29-1 with TRBJ2-1, with D tentatively TRBD1 (5 bases). Germline CDR1 SQVTM, CDR2 ANQGSEA. Trimming left V 4 bases short and J 3 bases short, with 13 bases between. The CDR3 is made up of 14 amino acids. The chain's CDR3 is CSVGGSRYYNEQFF. The CDR3 nucleotides are TGCAGCGTTGGGGGCAGTCGTTACTACAATGAGCAGTTCTTC.

The gene calls are TRBV5-1 and TRBJ1-5, with 7 bases lining up with TRBD1. This CDR3 has 16 residues. Per the germline V gene, CDR1 is SGHRS and CDR2 is YFSETQ. Trimming at V came to 4 bases and at J to 5 bases, leaving 12 bases not matched to a gene. CDR3 nucleotide sequence: TGCGCCAGCAGCAGAGCGACAGGGTATAGTGATCAGCCCCAGCATTTT. Translating gives CASSRATGYSDQPQHF. The whole variable domain, filled in from reference TRBV5-1 and TRBJ1-5, reads KAGVTQTPRYLIKTRGQQVTLSCSPISGHRSVSWYQQTPGQGLQFLFEYFSETQRNKGNFPGRFSGRQFSNSRSEMNVSTLELGDSALYLCASSRATGYSDQPQHFGDGTRLSIL.

The chain uses TRBV10-3 and TRBJ1-2; D is perhaps TRBD1 (5 bases). V dropped 3 bases and J dropped 3 bases, with 5 bases sitting between them. The germline CDR1 and CDR2 sequences are ENHRY and SYGVKD. This CDR3 has 12 amino acids. This CDR3 reads CAISDRDYGYTF. The CDR3 coding sequence is TGTGCCATCAGTGACAGGGACTATGGCTACACCTTC.

The chain employs TRBV5-5 and TRBJ2-5; the D gene is possibly TRBD2 (6 bases). Trimming took off 6 bases at V and 1 base at J, with 19 bases between the two ends. The CDR3 is 16 residues long. Germline V gene lookup returns CDR1 SGHKS and CDR2 YYEKEE (reference sequence). CDR3 sequence: CASNPSGEAIQETQYF. CDR3 in DNA: TGTGCCAGCAACCCAAGTGGGGAGGCAATCCAAGAGACCCAGTACTTC.

To note about this clonotype: Sequence at one end of the junction differs from germline and may be a read error. The CDR3 spells CASSYSAGADNSPPHF. The CDR3 DNA reads as TGTGCCAGCAGTTACTCGGCCGGGGCAGATAATTCACCCCCCCACTTT. This sequence joins TRBV6-5 and TRBJ1-6; possibly TRBD1 for D (5 bases). CDR3 length equals 16 residues. Germline V CDR1 and CDR2: MNHEY, SVGAGI.

This chain joins TRBV20-1 and TRBJ2-3; 8 nucleotides agree with TRBD2. V gave up 3 bases and J gave up 4 bases; unmatched junction bases: 3. Germline loops: CDR1 DFQATT, CDR2 SNEGSKA (reference sequence). The CDR3 contains 13 residues. CDR3 residues: CSASIGRADTQYF. The CDR3 nucleotides are TGCAGTGCTAGTATCGGGAGGGCAGATACGCAGTATTTT.